This TCR beta chain is from a study of blood T cell repertoires in COVID-19. Turning to the study itself: T cells, B-cell-depleted T cells, or PBMCs supplied cDNA or gDNA.

Original methodology: Nucleated cell counts were estimated from reference gene primer amplification. Method: immunoSEQ multiplex PCR; TCRdb's copy keeps in-frame clones and lacks some. From that table come the V and J calls and clone size; the DNA was used to work out D and trimming. The table shows over 400,000 clones, with more than 85% occurring only once. The CDR3 covers 15 residues. Germline V gives CDR1 MNHEY, CDR2 SVGAGI. The junction had 4 bases not matched to a gene; V was cut back by 4 bases and J by 7 bases. Adults between about 18 and 95 years of age took part from 20 to 25 US areas. Donors of Cohort 3 who recovered were those that had two negative PCRs, clearance, or symptom resolution.

The sequenced sample consisted of PBMCs or T cells enriched from blood (not recorded which). The V call is TRBV6-5, the J call TRBJ2-1; 13 nucleotides match TRBD2. The source of this sequence is a woman aged 55-70 years who had recovered from COVID-19. Here the CDR3 reads CASSLTSGGPNEQFF. In DNA form, the CDR3 reads TGTGCCAGCAGTTTGACTAGCGGGGGGCCTAATGAGCAGTTCTTC.